Sequencing of this T cell receptor (beta chain) was carried out in a study of cytotoxic CD8 clonotypes in ibrutinib-treated CLL (dated by TCRdb to 2020 to 2023). Broadly, across the study: The cohort had eleven to twelve relapsed/refractory and more than 14 treatment-naive patients; 17 to 18 were IGHV unmutated. Cryopreserved peripheral blood mononuclear cells were obtained before treatment, at response, and at either sustained remission or disease progression. On average, each sample had approximately 280,000 productive templates and around 100,000 productive rearrangements. Partial responses were observed in about 25 patients and complete responses in 2; after a median follow-up of 68 months, remission was maintained in approximately 14 patients and progression was observed in around twelve. Patients were still on ibrutinib when every remission and progressive disease sample was collected. Of the 86 participants in the trial, roughly 25 had longitudinal samples available. Response samples were obtained after a median of 12 months of treatment, with a range of roughly 6 to 36 months. General study outcomes and caveats: An increase in clonality was observed at ibrutinib response, with clonality remaining stable during sustained remission and falling back toward baseline at progression. Sampling times were not matched between sustained-remission and progressing patients, and lymph node repertoires were not studied. Baseline clonality was found to be higher than that of age-matched healthy donors and was strongly correlated with circulating CD8+ T-cell counts. Public clonotypes were found to be uncommon and were observed to contract or remain stable during treatment; the increase in clonality was shown to reflect expansion of private clonotypes at ibrutinib response.

This clone was picked up many times. This receptor's antigen is unknown. No much larger clone is present one base from it, and per-base qualities are unavailable. Reading the label with the study, this specimen's time point is: roughly 2 years on ibrutinib. For TCR beta library preparation, roughly 2 micrograms of genomic DNA were isolated from cryopreserved PBMCs. Longitudinal blood samples from CLL patients on ibrutinib monotherapy underwent high-throughput TCR beta sequencing. Patients were enrolled in a phase 2 open-label single-center ibrutinib monotherapy trial. Each clonotype received, on average, 10x coverage in deep resolution sequencing performed on a MiSeq, where the target depth lay between 1 in 1 million and 1 in 200,000 T cells. TCR beta libraries were generated with the immunoSEQ hsTCRB Kit. The authors processed their data as follows. The data were analyzed with ImmunoSEQ Analyzer and ImmunoSEQ Data Assistant, and V, D and J gene assignments followed IMGT definitions. Clonality, which ranges from 0 to 1, was calculated as one minus the normalized Shannon entropy of productive rearrangement frequencies. Public clonotype analysis was restricted to overrepresented clonotypes comprising at least 0.05% of each patient's repertoire. Thirteen age-matched healthy donor repertoires from immuneACCESS were used as controls for clonality. TCRdb provides this immuneACCESS table in a form limited to in-frame rearrangements. Some clones are lacking; in checked studies, under half of them reflect an unresolved V gene, and why the rest are absent is not known. That table is the source of V, J and clone size, and D and trimming were worked out from the DNA. Present in this sample are about 150,000 clones, 60% to 85% of which were seen just once. Jointly, the top ten make up about 5% of the sample.

The sequence derives from a human donor with chronic lymphocytic leukemia. The sample consisted of PBMCs, taken after 24 months of ibrutinib treatment.

The nucleotide sequence reads TGTGCCACCAGCGCCCTAAGCGGGATCTCGGAGACCCAGTACTTC. The encoded protein is CATSALSGISETQYF. The chain is made from TRBV15 and TRBJ2-5; 7 bases in between match TRBD2. Trimmed from V: 5 bases; trimmed from J: 5 bases; junction bases lacking a gene match: 11. From its cysteine to its phenylalanine, the CDR3 spans 15 amino acids. CDR3 DNA only is kept here, 45 bases in frame from base 1. CDR1 and CDR2, looked up from the germline V gene (reference sequence), are LNHNV and YYDKDF. Where the CDR3 stops, the reference TRBV15 and TRBJ2-5 genes take over; the full variable domain is DAMVIQNPRYQVTQFGKPVTLSCSQTLNHNVMYWYQQKSSQAPKLLFHYYDKDFNNEADTPDNFQSRRPNTSFCFLDIRSPGLGDTAMYLCATSALSGISETQYFGPGTRLLVL.